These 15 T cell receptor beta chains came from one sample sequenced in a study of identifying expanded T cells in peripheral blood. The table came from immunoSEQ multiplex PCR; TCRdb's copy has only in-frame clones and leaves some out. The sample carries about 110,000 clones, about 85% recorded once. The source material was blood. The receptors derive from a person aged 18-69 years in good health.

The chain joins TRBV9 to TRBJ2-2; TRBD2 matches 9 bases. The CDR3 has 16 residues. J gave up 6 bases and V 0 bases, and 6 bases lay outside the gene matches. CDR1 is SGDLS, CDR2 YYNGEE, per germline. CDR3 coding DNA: TGTGCCAGCAGCGTAGTAGGAGCGGGGGGTGCCGGGGAGCTGTTTTTT. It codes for CASSVVGAGGAGELFF.

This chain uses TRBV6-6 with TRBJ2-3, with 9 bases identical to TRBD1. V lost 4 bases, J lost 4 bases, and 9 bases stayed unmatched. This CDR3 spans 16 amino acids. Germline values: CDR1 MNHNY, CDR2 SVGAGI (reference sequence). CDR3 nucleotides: TGTGCCAGCAGTTCCGCGGGACAGGGAGACTCAGATACGCAGTATTTT. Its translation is CASSSAGQGDSDTQYF.

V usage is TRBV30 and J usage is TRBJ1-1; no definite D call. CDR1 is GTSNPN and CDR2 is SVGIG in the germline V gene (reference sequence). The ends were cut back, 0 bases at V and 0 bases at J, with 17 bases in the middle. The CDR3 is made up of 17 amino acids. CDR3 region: CAWSVSRTNLMNTEAFF. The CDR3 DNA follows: TGTGCCTGGAGTGTTTCGCGGACTAACTTAATGAACACTGAAGCTTTCTTT.

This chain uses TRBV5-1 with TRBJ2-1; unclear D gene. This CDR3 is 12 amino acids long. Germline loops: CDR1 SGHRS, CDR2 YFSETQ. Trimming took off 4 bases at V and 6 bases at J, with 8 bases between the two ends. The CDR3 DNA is TGCGCCAGCAGCCAGAACAGCAATGAGCAGTTCTTC. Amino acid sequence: CASSQNSNEQFF. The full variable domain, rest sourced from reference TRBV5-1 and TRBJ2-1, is KAGVTQTPRYLIKTRGQQVTLSCSPISGHRSVSWYQQTPGQGLQFLFEYFSETQRNKGNFPGRFSGRQFSNSRSEMNVSTLELGDSALYLCASSQNSNEQFFGPGTRLTVL.

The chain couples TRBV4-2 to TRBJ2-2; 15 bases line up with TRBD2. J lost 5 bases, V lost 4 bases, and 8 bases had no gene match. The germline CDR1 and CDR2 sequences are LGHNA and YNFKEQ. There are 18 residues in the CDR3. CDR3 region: CASSRRTSGGAWTGELFF. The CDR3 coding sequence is TGTGCCAGCAGCCGACGGACTAGCGGGGGGGCATGGACCGGGGAGCTGTTTTTT.

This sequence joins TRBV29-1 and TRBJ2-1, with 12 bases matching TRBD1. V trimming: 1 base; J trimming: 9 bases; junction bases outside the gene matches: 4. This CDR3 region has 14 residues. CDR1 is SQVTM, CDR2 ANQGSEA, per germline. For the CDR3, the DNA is TGCAGCGTTGAAGTGGGGACAGGGGGCTCTGAGCAGTTCTTC. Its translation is CSVEVGTGGSEQFF.

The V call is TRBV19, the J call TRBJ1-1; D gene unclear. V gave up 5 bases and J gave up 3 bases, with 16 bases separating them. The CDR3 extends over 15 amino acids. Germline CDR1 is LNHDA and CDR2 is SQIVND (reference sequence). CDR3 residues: CASSARQNRDTEAFF. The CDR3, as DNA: TGTGCCAGTAGTGCTCGACAAAACCGGGACACTGAAGCTTTCTTT.

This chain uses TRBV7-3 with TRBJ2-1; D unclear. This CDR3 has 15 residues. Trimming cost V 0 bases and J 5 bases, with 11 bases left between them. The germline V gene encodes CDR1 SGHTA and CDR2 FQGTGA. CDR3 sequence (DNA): TGTGCCAGCAGCTTAACGGATCTCGAACACAATGAGCAGTTCTTC. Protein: CASSLTDLEHNEQFF.

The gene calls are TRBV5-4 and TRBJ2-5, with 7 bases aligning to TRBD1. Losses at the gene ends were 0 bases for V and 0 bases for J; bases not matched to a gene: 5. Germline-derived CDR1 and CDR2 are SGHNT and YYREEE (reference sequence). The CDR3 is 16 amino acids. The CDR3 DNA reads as TGTGCCAGCAGCTTGGTGGGACAGAGGTACCAAGAGACCCAGTACTTC. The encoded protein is CASSLVGQRYQETQYF.

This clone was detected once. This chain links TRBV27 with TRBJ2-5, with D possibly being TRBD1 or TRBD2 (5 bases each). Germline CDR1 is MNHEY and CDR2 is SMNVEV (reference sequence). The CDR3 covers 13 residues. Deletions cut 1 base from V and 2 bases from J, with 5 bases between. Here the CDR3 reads CASSLWGQETQYF. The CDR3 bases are TGTGCCAGCAGTTTATGGGGGCAAGAGACCCAGTACTTC.

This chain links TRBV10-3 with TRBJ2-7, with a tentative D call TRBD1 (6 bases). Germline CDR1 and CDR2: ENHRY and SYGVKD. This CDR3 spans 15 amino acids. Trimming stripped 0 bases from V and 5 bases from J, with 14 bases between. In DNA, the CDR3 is TGTGCCATCAGTGAGTCTTTACAGGGCAGCCACGAGCAGTACTTC. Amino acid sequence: CAISESLQGSHEQYF.

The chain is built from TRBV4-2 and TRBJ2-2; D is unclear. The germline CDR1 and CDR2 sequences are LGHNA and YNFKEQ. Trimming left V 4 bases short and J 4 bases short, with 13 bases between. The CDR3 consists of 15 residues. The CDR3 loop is CASSPPLAPTGELFF. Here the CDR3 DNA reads TGTGCCAGCAGCCCCCCGTTGGCCCCCACCGGGGAGCTGTTTTTT.

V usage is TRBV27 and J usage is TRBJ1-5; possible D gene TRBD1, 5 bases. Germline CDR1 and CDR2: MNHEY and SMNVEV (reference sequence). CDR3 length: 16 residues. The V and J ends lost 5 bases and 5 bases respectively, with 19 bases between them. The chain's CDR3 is CASSPLPGLGDQPQHF. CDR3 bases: TGTGCCAGCAGTCCCCTCCCAGGGCTTGGAGATCAGCCCCAGCATTTT.

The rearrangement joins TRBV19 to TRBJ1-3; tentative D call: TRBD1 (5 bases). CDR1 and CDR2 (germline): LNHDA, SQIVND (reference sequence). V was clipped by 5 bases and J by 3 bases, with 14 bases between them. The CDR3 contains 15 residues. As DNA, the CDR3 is TGTGCCAGTAGTGACCGGGGGAGATTTGGAAACACCATATATTTT. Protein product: CASSDRGRFGNTIYF.

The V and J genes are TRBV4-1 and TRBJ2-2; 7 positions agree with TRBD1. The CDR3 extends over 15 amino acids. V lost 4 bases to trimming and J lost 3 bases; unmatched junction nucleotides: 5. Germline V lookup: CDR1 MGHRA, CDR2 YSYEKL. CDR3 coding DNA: TGCGCCAGCAGCCCCGCCGACAGGGACACCGGGGAGCTGTTTTTT. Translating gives CASSPADRDTGELFF.